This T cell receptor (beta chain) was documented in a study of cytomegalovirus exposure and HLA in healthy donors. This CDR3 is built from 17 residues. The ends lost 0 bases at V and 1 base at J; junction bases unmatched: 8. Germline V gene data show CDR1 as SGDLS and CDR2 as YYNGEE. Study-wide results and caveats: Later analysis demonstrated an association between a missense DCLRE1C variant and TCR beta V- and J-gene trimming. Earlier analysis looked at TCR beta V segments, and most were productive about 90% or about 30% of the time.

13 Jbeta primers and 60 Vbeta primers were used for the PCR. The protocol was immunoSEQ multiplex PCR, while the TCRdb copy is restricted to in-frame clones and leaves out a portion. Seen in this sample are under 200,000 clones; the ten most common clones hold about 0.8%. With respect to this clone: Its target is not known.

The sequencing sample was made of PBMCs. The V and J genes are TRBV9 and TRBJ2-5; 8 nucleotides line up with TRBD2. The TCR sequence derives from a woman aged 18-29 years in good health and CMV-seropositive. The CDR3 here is CASSVGGSGGAQETQYF. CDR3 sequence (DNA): TGTGCCAGCAGCGTAGGGGGCTCCGGGGGGGCCCAAGAGACCCAGTACTTC.